The TCR beta chain described here comes from a study of blood T cell repertoires in COVID-19. Study in general: COVID-19 samples, acute and convalescent, were from the United States, Italy and Spain.

CDR3 size: 13 residues. The ends were cut back, 3 bases at V and 8 bases at J, with 13 bases in the middle. Germline V CDR1 and CDR2: SNHLY, FYNNEI. Sequencing used immunoSEQ multiplex PCR; TCRdb keeps in-frame clones, though not all of them. The sample lists fewer than 95,000 clones, 55% to 75% occurring once. The sequencing sample was made of peripheral blood. This sequence joins TRBV2 and TRBJ1-2; no firm D call. This clonotype originated in an elderly woman with acute or convalescent COVID-19. CDR3 nucleotide sequence: TGTGCCAGCAGTGAGGGCGTACCAAGCGGCTACACCTTC. Encoded protein: CASSEGVPSGYTF.